Here is one T cell receptor beta chain with its context. Which antigen it targets is not known. Base quality data are lacking; no much larger clone is found one base away. Using the deep immunoSEQ assay, multiplex PCR amplified TCR CDR3 regions from genomic DNA. Extracted genomic DNA from each cell subset was spread evenly across all wells of several immunoSEQ 96-well plates, with each plate serving as a replicate. For sorted subsets, 200 to 250 ng of genomic DNA, equivalent to some 30,000 T cell genomes, went into each replicate PCR. Purified libraries were measured with a Qubit 3.0 fluorometer, size-checked on a Bioanalyzer 2100, and measured again with the KAPA Library Quantification kit. Every immunoSEQ 96-well plate was sequenced on a separate single-read 150-cycle Illumina NextSeq 550 flow cell. The paper's processing steps were these. The immunoSEQ output contained only junctional sequences without quality scores, so filtering could not match that applied to full-length reads. To assign V/J genes and CDR3, sequences were annotated against IMGT germline references using PyIR, a Python wrapper for IgBLAST v1.9. Reads were removed for weak V/J assignments (E-value above 1e-6), missing CDR3, stop codons, out-of-frame junctions, or ambiguous translated residues. V3J clonotypes were defined as sequences sharing an identical inferred V gene, J gene, and CDR3 amino acid sequence. To compute the percentage overlap between repertoires, the number of shared unique clonotypes was divided by the size of the smaller repertoire. Repertoire richness was assessed with RTK rarefaction, the Chao1 estimator, and Recon v2.1 estimates of unobserved clonotypes. For all TCRbeta clonotypes obtained by the gDNA method from several donors, generation probabilities were computed with OLGA. TCRdb obtained this table from immuneACCESS and retained in-frame rearrangements with V and J assigned. These tables miss some clones; where compared with another copy, unresolved V genes account for less than half of the shortfall, and the remainder is unexplained. V, J and clone size are those of that table, while D and trimming were read from the DNA. This sample has approximately 700,000 clones in its table, and about 80% of those were observed once. The top ten clonotypes cover under 2% of the sample.

The entry originates in a study of shared clonotypes between healthy human individuals (dated by TCRdb to about 2020). Regarding the research as a whole: The cohort included a few men and two women between 18 and 49 years of age. Leukapheresis yielded between about 0.9 and 9 billion PBMCs per donor. Different laboratories and diverse techniques were used to prepare libraries and sequence TCR repertoires, to increase sequencing depth and limit assay-specific biases. To estimate repertoire size and how much clonotype sharing occurs between individuals, the study deeply sequenced the blood TCR repertoires of about 5 healthy adults. For each donor, CD4 naive and CD4 memory were each run on three plates, CD8 naive on two plates, and CD8 memory on one plate. General study outcomes and caveats: When a handful of donors were compared, the shared fraction of clonotypes was 5% to 6.5% for naive CD4, 3% to 4% for naive CD8, more than 2% for memory CD4, and 0.35% to 0.5% for memory CD8. Because the study included a small number of donors, the genetic and exposure-history diversity represented was limited. Higher generation probabilities were observed for clonotypes shared by all four sorted-subset donors than for non-shared clonotypes. Based on pairwise subsampling, the degree of clonotype sharing among donors was expected to be affected by sequencing depth. Naive subsets generally had larger estimated clonotype richness than memory subsets did. Incomplete sequencing was indicated by rarefaction of sorted-subset datasets, despite the large sequencing depth. Sampling was restricted to blood, and TCR repertoires in tissues likely differ from the TCR repertoires found in blood.

Donors were healthy HIV-negative adults with no recently reported acute infections or vaccinations. Every donor was a Caucasian adult residing in Nashville, Tennessee, USA. CD4+ T cells were enriched by magnetic negative selection, after which naive cells were positively selected on CD45RA and the negative fraction was taken as the memory subset. Blood was obtained by leukapheresis, after which PBMCs were separated by Ficoll-Histopaque density gradient centrifugation and cryopreserved in liquid nitrogen vapor phase. Purity and quantity of every magnetically sorted T cell population were checked by analytical flow cytometry. Each sorted fraction had its genomic DNA isolated and then quantified by UV absorbance on a Nanodrop 2000c. V is clipped by 8 bases and J by 2 bases, and the sequence between their germline boundaries is 12 bases long. Reading the germline V gene gives CDR1 SGHTA and CDR2 FQGTGA. The CDR3 goes from the cysteine to the phenylalanine over 13 residues. Here the CDR3 DNA is all that survives: 39 bases in frame from base 1.

The origin of this receptor is a woman in her thirties in good health. The material sequenced was memory CD4+ T cells sorted from blood. The sample's cell subset or site label, in plain terms: CD45RA-negative fraction. The sequence is built from TRBV7-3 and TRBJ2-5; the D segment could be TRBD1, given 5 matching bases. The nucleotides are TGTGCCAGCGCCAGGGATCAGCAAGAGACCCAGTACTTC. Its amino acids are CASARDQQETQYF.